A single sample is the source of the 10 T cell receptor beta chains below, sequenced in a study of blood T cell repertoires in COVID-19 (dated by TCRdb to 2020 to 2021). Receptors were amplified or captured by the immunoSEQ multiplex PCR assay. Entries here come from immuneACCESS through TCRdb and include only in-frame sequences with V and J called. Some clones fail to appear in such tables; in the studies checked, an unresolved V gene covers under half of the shortfall, and the cause of the remainder is unknown. Across this sample there are 35,000 to 45,000 clones, with 88% seen only once. Of the sample, about 2.1% is held by the ten largest clones. The sequencing input was peripheral blood. The receptors originated from a human donor in a cohort sampled during active COVID-19.

The chain has TRBV4-1 and TRBJ1-3; D gene ambiguous. This CDR3 spans 18 amino acids. Trimming removed 0 bases at V and 1 base at J, with 16 bases between. Per germline, CDR1 MGHRA and CDR2 YSYEKL. This CDR3 reads CASSQDIGQAISGNTIYF. The CDR3 DNA follows: TGCGCCAGCAGCCAAGATATTGGGCAGGCTATTTCTGGAAACACCATATATTTT.

V gene TRBV3-1 (or the pseudogene TRBV3-2) combines with J gene TRBJ1-2, with D unresolved. V gave up 3 bases and J gave up 8 bases, with 13 bases separating them. CDR1 and CDR2 (germline): LGHDT, YNNKEL (reference sequence). This CDR3 has 13 amino acids. CDR3 in amino acids: CASSQYPPGGYTF. In nucleotides, the CDR3 is TGTGCCAGCAGCCAGTACCCCCCCGGGGGCTACACCTTC.

The V and J genes are TRBV30 and TRBJ2-2; 8 bases are shared with TRBD1. Germline V gives CDR1 GTSNPN, CDR2 SVGIG (reference sequence). Trimming removed 7 bases from V and 4 bases from J; junction bases left unmatched: 8. The CDR3 covers 14 residues. CDR3 sequence reads: CASTGQAGTGELFF. For the CDR3, the DNA is TGTGCCTCGACGGGACAGGCGGGCACCGGGGAGCTGTTTTTT.

The chain joins TRBV9 to TRBJ2-5; 10 bases align to TRBD2. V gave up 4 bases and J gave up 5 bases; unmatched junction bases: 11. In germline, CDR1 is SGDLS, CDR2 YYNGEE. The CDR3 loop spans 16 amino acids. In nucleotides, the CDR3 is TGTGCCAGCAGCCCTCGCAGCGGGGGGGCCTTGGAGACCCAGTACTTC. Translation gives CASSPRSGGALETQYF.

The chain is built from TRBV12-5 and TRBJ1-5; 7 bases line up with TRBD1. Germline assignment: CDR1 LGHNT and CDR2 FRNRAP. This CDR3 comprises 11 residues. V shed 5 bases, J shed 12 bases, and the junction held 4 bases outside the gene matches. The CDR3 reads CASGLGQSQHF. The DNA of the CDR3 is TGTGCTAGTGGTCTGGGACAGAGCCAGCATTTT.

This clone was recorded a few times. The V call is TRBV9, the J call TRBJ1-1; TRBD1 might be the D (5 bases). The CDR3 is made up of 15 amino acids. Trimming took off 4 bases at V and 5 bases at J, with 18 bases between the two ends. Germline CDR1 SGDLS, CDR2 YYNGEE. CDR3 protein: CASSPPVASGTEAFF. The CDR3 bases are TGTGCCAGCAGCCCCCCCGTGGCCTCAGGGACTGAAGCTTTCTTT.

This chain joins TRBV12-1 and TRBJ1-5; the table assigns TRBD1, which was not confirmed against the DNA. TRBV12-1 has pseudogene status. The length of the CDR3 is 15 residues. The CDR3 region is CASSFTEISNQPQHF. CDR3 nucleotide sequence: TGTGCCAGCAGCTTTACAGAGATTAGCAATCAGCCCCAGCATTTT.

The chain is built from TRBV25-1 and TRBJ2-7; 10 bases are a match to TRBD1. The germline V gene has CDR1 MGHDK and CDR2 SYGVNS. This CDR3 comprises 13 residues. Unmatched junction bases numbered 3, after V lost 7 bases and J lost 3 bases. The CDR3 nucleotides read TGTGCCAGCAAAGGGACAGGGGACTACGAGCAGTACTTC. It yields the protein CASKGTGDYEQYF.

The chain has TRBV12-5 and TRBJ2-3; D is uncertain. The CDR3 is 13 amino acids. Trimming removed 6 bases from V and 3 bases from J, with 10 bases in between. Germline loops: CDR1 LGHNT, CDR2 FRNRAP. The CDR3 DNA is TGTGCTAGTGGCCCCGCCCGGACAGATACGCAGTATTTT. Protein sequence: CASGPARTDTQYF.

CDR3 region: CASSLGPGLRNEKLFF. CDR3 nucleotide sequence: TGTGCCAGCAGCTTGGGGCCGGGACTGAGAAATGAAAAACTGTTTTTT. This chain connects TRBV5-5 to TRBJ1-4; tentative D call: TRBD1 (5 bases). Trimming took 0 bases from V and 5 from J, leaving 14 bases between them. Germline CDR1 and CDR2: SGHKS and YYEKEE (reference sequence). The CDR3 runs to 16 residues.